The 26 T cell receptor beta chains below were found in one sample sequenced in a study of T cells after yellow fever vaccination. A single record per CDR3 protein comes from TCRdb applying MiXCR to the 5' RACE reads. The profile shows under 400,000 distinct CDR3 sequences, approximately 10% of them singletons. Sample: PBMCs, taken on the day of the first yellow fever vaccination. The receptors shown here come from a man in his late teens or twenties who received the YFV17D yellow fever vaccine.

This clonotype was seen more than once but under ten times. The CDR3 nucleotides read TGCAGCGTTGACCCCTCTAGCACAGATACGCAGTATTTT. It codes for CSVDPSSTDTQYF. The V and J genes are TRBV29-1 and TRBJ2-3, with D unresolved. There are 13 residues in the CDR3. Germline CDR1 is SQVTM and CDR2 is ANQGSEA. The germline V and J ends were trimmed by 3 bases and 0 bases, with 7 bases remaining between them.

This clonotype was seen repeatedly, ten times or more. At one end the junction does not follow the germline gene, possibly because of a read error. The CDR3 DNA follows: TGTGCTAGCAGCTTATCGACAGGGGACACTGAAGCTTTCTTT. Translating gives CASSLSTGDTEAFF. This chain connects TRBV7-7 to TRBJ1-1, with 8 bases identical to TRBD1. The CDR3 is 14 residues long. CDR1 is SSHAT and CDR2 is FNYEAQ in the germline V gene (reference sequence). Based on the CDR3 plus reference TRBV7-7 and TRBJ1-1, the full variable domain is GAGVSQSPRYKVTKRGQDVTLRCDPISSHATLYWYQQALGQGPEFLTYFNYEAQPDKSGLPSDRFSAERPEGSISTLTIQRTEQRDSAMYRCASSLSTGDTEAFFGQGTRLTVV.

This clonotype was counted many times. This chain uses TRBV5-1 with TRBJ2-3, with 11 nucleotides matching TRBD2. Germline V gene data show CDR1 as SGHRS and CDR2 as YFSETQ. Losses at the gene ends were 4 bases for V and 3 bases for J; bases not matched to a gene: 4. The CDR3 extends over 15 amino acids. The CDR3 region has the DNA TGCGCCAGCAGCGTGCTAGCGGGGGGAACAGATACGCAGTATTTT. Protein: CASSVLAGGTDTQYF.

At least ten counts were recorded for this clonotype. The V gene is TRBV7-2, the J gene TRBJ2-6; D unresolved. The CDR3 is 16 amino acids. Looked up from germline, CDR1 is SGHTA and CDR2 is FQGNSA. V was pared by 2 bases and J by 0 bases, with 8 bases between. DNA for the CDR3: TGTGCCAGCAGCTTAATTGCCGTCTCTGGGGCCAACGTCCTGACTTTC. This gives the protein CASSLIAVSGANVLTF.

J is TRBJ2-1 and V is TRBV4-1; no reliable D call. Trimming removed 0 bases from V and 0 bases from J, with 9 bases in between. Germline-derived CDR1 and CDR2 are MGHRA and YSYEKL. CDR3 length equals 16 residues. CDR3 loop: CASSQEDPSSYNEQFF. DNA of the CDR3: TGCGCCAGCAGCCAAGAGGACCCGAGCTCCTACAATGAGCAGTTCTTC.

This clonotype was seen only a few times. The J gene is TRBJ1-1, the V gene TRBV6-5, with TRBD1 as a possible D gene (5 bases). This CDR3 has 14 residues. The V and J ends lost 0 bases and 1 base respectively, with 6 bases between them. Looked up from germline, CDR1 is MNHEY and CDR2 is SVGAGI. The DNA for the CDR3 is TGTGCCAGCAGTTACTCGCAGGGGAACACTGAAGCTTTCTTT. It translates to CASSYSQGNTEAFF.

A single count supports this clonotype. The chain has TRBV10-3 and TRBJ2-3; 7 bases match TRBD2. Germline CDR1 and CDR2: ENHRY and SYGVKD. The CDR3 spans 16 residues. V dropped 2 bases and J dropped 2; count of bases not matched to a gene: 7. CDR3 DNA sequence: TGTGCCATCAGTGAGCGGGACTACTCCTCCACAGATACGCAGTATTTT. It encodes CAISERDYSSTDTQYF.

On this clonotype: A much larger clone lies a single base off, so this may be a read error. The chain has TRBV25-1 and TRBJ2-1, with D hard to call. CDR1 is MGHDK and CDR2 is SYGVNS in the germline V gene. V was pared by 5 bases and J by 5 bases, with 16 bases between. The CDR3 is made up of 15 amino acids. CDR3 sequence (DNA): TGTGCCAGCAGTCCCCCGGCCGGACCGCACAATGAGCAGTTCTTC. Amino acid sequence: CASSPPAGPHNEQFF. The complete variable domain, with remaining parts taken from reference TRBV25-1 and TRBJ2-1, reads EADIYQTPRYLVIGTGKKITLECSQTMGHDKMYWYQQDPGMELHLIHYSYGVNSTEKGDLSSESTVSRIRTEHFPLTLESARPSHTSQYLCASSPPAGPHNEQFFGPGTRLTVL.

This rearrangement joins TRBV19 to TRBJ2-3, with D unresolved. CDR3 length equals 13 residues. V was clipped by 6 bases and J by 1 base, with 8 bases between them. Germline CDR1 LNHDA, CDR2 SQIVND (reference sequence). CDR3 DNA: TGTGCCAGTAGGGACGGAGGCACAGATACGCAGTATTTT. It encodes CASRDGGTDTQYF.

This clonotype was seen more than once but under ten times. The chain has TRBV4-1 and TRBJ2-1, with D perhaps given as TRBD1 or TRBD2 (5 bases each). The germline V gene encodes CDR1 MGHRA and CDR2 YSYEKL. The CDR3 extends over 16 amino acids. Between the trimmed V and J ends, which lost 4 bases and 3 bases, there was a span of 16 bases. CDR3 in DNA: TGCGCCAGCAGCCCTGGGACGGAAAACCTCTACAATGAGCAGTTCTTC. Protein sequence: CASSPGTENLYNEQFF.

The sample holds a few counts of this clonotype. The gene calls are TRBV19 and TRBJ1-1; tentative D call: TRBD1 (5 bases). V gave up 8 bases and J gave up 0 bases, with 10 bases separating them. CDR3 length: 13 amino acids. Germline V gives CDR1 LNHDA, CDR2 SQIVND (reference sequence). As DNA, the CDR3 is TGTGCCAGTGCGGGGACTCTGAACACTGAAGCTTTCTTT. It specifies CASAGTLNTEAFF.

The V call is TRBV20-1, the J call TRBJ2-7, with a possible D match to TRBD1 (5 bases). The CDR3 loop spans 13 amino acids. The germline V and J ends were trimmed by 3 bases and 3 bases, with 12 bases remaining between them. Per germline, CDR1 DFQATT and CDR2 SNEGSKA (reference sequence). This chain's CDR3 is CSARGLTDYEQYV. CDR3 coding DNA: TGCAGTGCTAGGGGTCTGACAGACTACGAGCAGTACGTC.

This clonotype was counted between two and nine times. V and J are TRBV12-5 and TRBJ1-1; D call uncertain. The CDR3 contains 13 residues. Germline CDR1 and CDR2: LGHNT and FRNRAP. V gave up 4 bases and J gave up 3 bases, with 9 bases separating them. The DNA of the CDR3 is TGTGCTAGTGGTTCTTGGTCCTACACTGAAGCTTTCTTT. This translates into CASGSWSYTEAFF.

This clonotype was counted between two and nine times. V is TRBV27 and J is TRBJ1-2, with D possibly matching TRBD1 (5 bases). The CDR3 is made up of 13 amino acids. The germline gives CDR1 MNHEY, CDR2 SMNVEV (reference sequence). V lost 6 bases and J lost 4, with 12 bases in between. The CDR3 bases are TGTGCCAGCAGCCGGGAGGGGTTCTATGGCTACACCTTC. Its translation is CASSREGFYGYTF.

This clonotype was picked up a small number of times. The chain links TRBV5-6 to TRBJ2-1; 7 nucleotides match TRBD1. CDR3 size: 16 residues. After removal of 3 bases from V and 6 bases from J, the junction contained 12 bases not matched to a gene. The germline V gene encodes CDR1 SGHDT and CDR2 YYEEEE. The CDR3 DNA sequence: TGTGCCAGCAGCTGGGAGACAGGGTACCGTGTCAATGAGCAGTTCTTC. Protein: CASSWETGYRVNEQFF.

J is TRBJ1-1 and V is TRBV6-1; perhaps TRBD1 as D (6 bases). There are 15 residues in the CDR3. Between the trimmed V and J ends, which lost 3 bases and 2 bases, there was a span of 13 bases. Per germline, CDR1 MNHNS and CDR2 SASEGT. DNA for the CDR3: TGTGCCAGCAGTGATCCCCGGGACACTAACACTGAAGCTTTCTTT. Translation gives CASSDPRDTNTEAFF.

This clonotype was counted a few times. The rearrangement joins TRBV12-3 or TRBV12-4 to TRBJ2-3, with 11 bases that match TRBD1. V trimming: 6 bases; J trimming: 3 bases; junction bases outside the gene matches: 11. The CDR3 runs to 17 residues. The CDR3 sequence: CASSRGDRGLVTDTQYF. The DNA of the CDR3 is TGTGCCAGCAGCCGTGGGGACAGGGGGTTAGTGACAGATACGCAGTATTTT.

In this sample, this clonotype turned up a few times. This rearrangement joins TRBV6-5 to TRBJ2-3; D unclear. The CDR3 totals 12 residues. The V gene's germline CDR1 is MNHEY and CDR2 SVGAGI. V lost 7 bases and J lost 4, with 9 bases in between. CDR3 sequence reads: CASISGSDTQYF. The CDR3 DNA reads as TGTGCCAGCATCTCAGGATCAGATACGCAGTATTTT.

DNA of the CDR3: TGCGCCAGCAGTCGACGGGGGACAGCTTCGGGGGATGAGCAGTTCTTC. Amino acid sequence: CASSRRGTASGDEQFF. The rearrangement joins TRBV5-1 to TRBJ2-1, with D perhaps matching TRBD1 (7 bases). V lost 5 bases and J lost 8, with 23 bases in between. The CDR3 extends over 16 amino acids. Germline V gene lookup returns CDR1 SGHRS and CDR2 YFSETQ.

This clonotype was seen more than once but under ten times. The chain is built from TRBV20-1 and TRBJ2-1; tentative D call: TRBD2 (6 bases). This CDR3 spans 13 amino acids. CDR1 is DFQATT, CDR2 SNEGSKA, per germline (reference sequence). V lost 3 bases to trimming and J lost 5 bases, with 11 bases between them. The CDR3 here is CSASGGTDNEQFF. CDR3 bases: TGCAGTGCTAGCGGGGGAACTGACAATGAGCAGTTCTTC.

The chain combines TRBV7-9 with TRBJ1-3; D perhaps matches TRBD1 (6 bases). Germline V gene sequence: CDR1 SEHNR, CDR2 FQNEAQ (reference sequence). This CDR3 has 12 amino acids. Trimming pared 7 bases from V and 14 bases from J, leaving 18 bases between. DNA of the CDR3: TGTGCCAGCACCGTCGCGAAGGGGGAATTATATTTT. It specifies CASTVAKGELYF.

This clonotype was detected only a few times. Germline and junction disagree at one end, which may indicate a read error. The CDR3 protein is CASTLDGVTIYF. CDR3 DNA: TGTGCCAGCACCTTAGACGGTGTCACCATATATTTT. The chain links TRBV7-2 to TRBJ1-3; D unresolved. This CDR3 is built from 12 residues. CDR1 SGHTA and CDR2 FQGNSA come from the germline V gene.

This clonotype turned up a few times. The CDR3: CASSQAYNEQFF. DNA for the CDR3: TGCGCCAGCAGCCAAGCTTACAATGAGCAGTTCTTC. V gene TRBV4-1 combines with J gene TRBJ2-1; D is uncertain. The ends were cut back, 1 base at V and 4 bases at J, with 2 bases in the middle. Germline-derived CDR1 and CDR2 are MGHRA and YSYEKL. This CDR3 spans 12 amino acids.

This clonotype was counted between two and nine times. The chain links TRBV4-1 to TRBJ2-3; 8 bases map to TRBD2. With 4 bases clipped from V and 2 bases from J, the junction kept 5 bases outside the gene matches. The CDR3 extends over 15 amino acids. Germline CDR1 is MGHRA and CDR2 is YSYEKL. CDR3 coding DNA: TGCGCCAGCAGCCGCACTAGCGGTTACACAGATACGCAGTATTTT. Translation gives CASSRTSGYTDTQYF.

The table lists this clonotype with a few counts. The rearrangement links TRBV4-3 to TRBJ1-2; D not resolved. CDR1 and CDR2 from the germline V gene are LGHNA and YSLEER. This CDR3 spans 14 amino acids. With 1 base removed from V and 2 bases from J, the gap between germline ends came to 8 bases. The CDR3 coding sequence is TGCGCCAGCAGCCAAGCTCACGGGAACTATGGCTACACCTTC. Translation gives CASSQAHGNYGYTF.

This clonotype appeared many times. The chain couples TRBV11-2 to TRBJ2-7; D is possibly TRBD1 (5 bases). CDR1 is SGHAT and CDR2 is FQNNGV in the germline V gene. The CDR3 is made up of 11 amino acids. Trimming removed 3 bases at V and 5 bases at J, with 5 bases between. CDR3 loop: CASSLTDEQYF. CDR3 DNA sequence: TGTGCCAGCAGCTTGACAGACGAGCAGTACTTC.